The text below deals with one T cell receptor beta chain. Its target is unknown. The CD8+ and CD4+ T cells were isolated magnetically using a negative isolation approach, whereas the TEMRA cells were enriched by FACS. The data stem from a study of CD8 T cells in Susac syndrome. Reverse transcription of roughly 0.45 to 1 ug RNA was performed with random hexamers. TCRdb passed the immunoSEQ multiplex PCR reads through MiXCR, listing each CDR3 protein once. The table has 100,000 or so distinct CDR3 sequences, about 95% seen once; the top ten hold roughly 0.31%. General study results and limits: The CD4+ T cell repertoires that were profiled in Susac syndrome showed no clonal expansion. The study recognized that its TCR sequencing and HLA analysis covered a relatively small number of individuals.

The junction had 1 base not matched to a gene; V was cut back by 6 bases and J by 6 bases. Germline-derived CDR1 and CDR2 are SQVTM and ANQGSEA. The CDR3 loop spans 11 amino acids. Sequenced sample: CD4+ T cells from PBMCs. This clonotype originated in a human donor with Susac syndrome. V usage is TRBV29-1 and J usage is TRBJ2-2, with 7 bases that match TRBD1. CDR3 coding DNA: TGCAGCGTAGGGACAGCCGGGGAGCTGTTTTTT. It yields the protein CSVGTAGELFF.